This T cell receptor beta chain was recovered during a study of regulatory T cells in long-lasting Graves disease. Regarding time point: persistent/refractory GD, antithyroid drugs over 5 years with positive TRAb. The TCR library used RNA extracted from PBMCs. A few counts support this clonotype. Arm-PCR of CDR3 regions with iRepertoire HTBI primers generated TCR beta libraries. In TCRdb, the multiplex PCR reads were re-called with MiXCR into one record per CDR3 protein. Of hundreds of thousands of distinct CDR3 sequences listed, over 20% were seen once; the top ten hold 14%. Germline V gene lookup returns CDR1 SGHKS and CDR2 YYEKEE (reference sequence). The CDR3 has 14 amino acids. V lost 0 bases and J lost 4, with 11 bases in between.

Source: peripheral blood mononuclear cells (PBMCs), taken when the disease was refractory, from a patient treated with antithyroid drugs. V is TRBV5-5 and J is TRBJ2-7; perhaps TRBD2 as D (5 bases). This clonotype was sampled from a female donor with Graves disease. In DNA form, the CDR3 reads TGTGCCAGCAGCTTGGCCTCTAGCCCTTACGAGCAGTACTTC. Protein sequence: CASSLASSPYEQYF.